This TCR beta chain was identified during a study of CD8+ T cells in alopecia areata. Study findings and constraints: Numerous clones, expanded in lesions, remained in scalp and blood during tofacitinib. Clarity of TCR sharing across patients fell short of that in mice, possibly HLA-related. Tofacitinib significantly brought down scalp clonality and expanded CD8+ clones among top 100. Scalp lesions, especially in alopecia totalis/universalis, had higher clonality than normal scalp.

In this sample, this clone turned up once. Its specificity is not known. Treatment noted: oral pan-JAK inhibitor, 5-10 mg twice daily. CDR1 and CDR2 (germline): SGHDT, YYEEEE. The CDR3 has 14 residues. Trimming pared 2 bases from V and 3 bases from J, leaving 11 bases between. In each case, RNA was isolated and then reverse transcribed into cDNA as the sequencing template. Profiling relied on immunoSEQ multiplex PCR, and the TCRdb table lists in-frame clones only, not all of them. The sample includes around 270,000 clones, about 62% seen only once; the top ten take under 2%. The rearrangement uses TRBV5-6 and TRBJ1-2, with D unclear. Here the sequenced sample was CD4+ T cells sorted from blood, taken at week 24, from a patient treated with tofacitinib. The sequence was obtained from a human donor with alopecia areata. The CDR3 nucleotides read TGTGCCAGCAGCTTCACGGATCGCCACTATGGCTACACCTTC. It codes for CASSFTDRHYGYTF.